Listed here is a single T cell receptor (beta chain). What it recognizes is unknown. The table came from immunoSEQ multiplex PCR; TCRdb's copy has only in-frame clones and leaves some out. Of some 140,000 clones listed, around 85% are singletons. This entry comes from a study of cytomegalovirus exposure and HLA in healthy donors. General observations from the study: In vitro data verified three CMV-associated chains as specific for CMV antigens. Cytomegalovirus status was reportedly diagnosed by the classifier with high specificity and sensitivity. Rare sequences made up most TCRs, while some public TCRs were found in many donors.

V lost 1 base and J 1 base, leaving 10 bases between the germline ends. The CDR3 contains 15 residues. The V gene's germline CDR1 is SGHTA and CDR2 FQGNSA. The rearrangement links TRBV7-2 to TRBJ1-1; unclear D gene. The sequencing sample was made of PBMCs. This receptor was identified in a man between 18 and 29 years old in good health and CMV-seronegative. Here the CDR3 DNA reads TGTGCCAGCAGCTTAGGTTACACCCCGAACACTGAAGCTTTCTTT. This gives the protein CASSLGYTPNTEAFF.